This T cell receptor (beta chain) is from a study of T cells in Graves' hyperthyroidism and ophthalmopathy. Germline V gene sequence: CDR1 GTSNPN, CDR2 SVGIG (reference sequence). The CDR3 is 15 residues long. V was shortened by 5 bases and J by 1 base, with 15 bases between the two germline ends. Findings and caveats of the study: Among thyroid clonotypes expanded above 0.001, most also appeared in blood.

RNA transcripts yielded amplified TCR beta CDR3 regions. A first-round RT-PCR of the TCR CDR3 used the HTBI primer set. TCRdb re-derived calls from the multiplex PCR reads in MiXCR, one entry per CDR3 protein. The sample has hundreds of thousands of distinct CDR3 sequences, around 15% seen once. This clonotype was detected ten times or more. No antigen is known for it. J is TRBJ1-3 and V is TRBV30; D is unresolved. Sequencing was done on a sample of blood. This receptor was obtained from a man aged 45-65 years with Graves' ophthalmopathy. The CDR3 region is CAWGMFGGSGNTIYF. The CDR3 DNA reads as TGTGCCTGGGGGATGTTCGGAGGGTCTGGAAACACCATATATTTT.